This paragraph reports one T cell receptor beta chain. The antigen is undetermined. This may be a read error: a much more frequent sequence differs by one nucleotide. Because the CDR3's place on the DNA is in doubt, the DNA is left out and the CDR3 is given as listed by TCRdb. The CDR3 adds up to 12 amino acids, both ends counted. CDR1 and CDR2 (germline): MNHEY, SVGEGT. This record comes from a study of T-cell memory formation after mild COVID-19. About the study: The two donors had largely donor-specific TCR clusters. Regarding the study as a whole: Day 15 to 85 contracting clones showed balanced CD4/CD8; later expanders leaned CD4+.

TCRdb ran MiXCR on the 5' RACE reads and lists one entry per CDR3 protein. The sample contains 250,000 to 300,000 distinct CDR3 sequences, roughly 18% of which appear only once. This TCR derives from a man aged 18 to 30 who had mild COVID-19 (a few samples of this study predate the infection). Cell type and time point are not known. V and J are TRBV6-2 or TRBV6-3 and TRBJ1-5; the table gives TRBD1 as D, unverified against the DNA. The sequenced sample was PBMCs or a T cell subset sorted from them (not recorded which). The chain's CDR3 is CASSSWAAGTHF.